This TCR beta chain was profiled in a study of patients and donors after allogeneic stem cell transplantation. TCRdb passed the RT-PCR reads through MiXCR, listing each CDR3 protein once. The data show about 88,000 distinct CDR3 sequences, under 50% seen once. This clonotype was detected a few times. Source material: blood, either unsorted or a sorted T cell fraction (not recorded which). The origin of this receptor is a human donor who was either an allogeneic HSCT recipient or a stem cell or donor lymphocyte infusion donor (not recorded which). It is not recorded whose cells these are; they may come from a transplant donor.

Written as DNA, the CDR3 is TGCGCCAGCAGCCCAAACAGGGAGGCTGAAGCTTTCTTT. Translation: CASSPNREAEAFF. This chain uses TRBV5-1 with TRBJ1-1, with a weak D call TRBD1 (6 bases). Germline V gives CDR1 SGHRS, CDR2 YFSETQ. The CDR3 runs 13 residues. V lost 4 bases and J lost 6, with 13 bases in between.